The T cell receptor (beta chain) described here comes from a study of blood T cell repertoires in COVID-19. Turning to the study itself: The origin of the acute and convalescent COVID-19 samples was the United States, Italy and Spain. The cDNA or gDNA used as material had been derived from T cells, B-cell-depleted T cells, or PBMCs.

Germline CDR1 and CDR2: MGHRA and YSYEKL. The CDR3 totals 13 residues. The ends were cut back, 3 bases at V and 3 bases at J, with 9 bases in the middle. Original handling: Counts of nucleated cells, estimated from reference gene primer amplification, were obtained. Clones were read by immunoSEQ multiplex PCR, and TCRdb kept only the in-frame ones, dropping some. The DNA was the basis for D and trimming; V, J and clone size are from that table. The table lists about 53,000 clones, 87% of them singletons. The specimen sequenced was peripheral blood. The clonotype was recovered from a man aged 45-65 years with acute or convalescent COVID-19. The chain employs TRBV4-1 and TRBJ2-7, with a weak D call TRBD2 (5 bases). The CDR3 reads CASSHSEDYEQYF. In DNA form, the CDR3 reads TGCGCCAGCAGCCATAGCGAGGACTACGAGCAGTACTTC.